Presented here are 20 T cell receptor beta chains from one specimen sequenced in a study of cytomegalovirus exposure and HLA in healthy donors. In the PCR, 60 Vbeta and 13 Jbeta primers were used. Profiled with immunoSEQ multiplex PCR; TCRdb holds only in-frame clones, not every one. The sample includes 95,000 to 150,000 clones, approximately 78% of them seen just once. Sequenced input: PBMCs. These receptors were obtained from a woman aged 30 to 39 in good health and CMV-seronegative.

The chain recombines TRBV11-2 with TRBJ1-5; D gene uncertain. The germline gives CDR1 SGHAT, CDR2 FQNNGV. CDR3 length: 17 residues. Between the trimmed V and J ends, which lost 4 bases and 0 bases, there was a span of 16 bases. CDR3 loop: CASSSPPITHSNQPQHF. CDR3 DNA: TGTGCCAGCAGCTCACCCCCGATCACACATAGCAATCAGCCCCAGCATTTT.

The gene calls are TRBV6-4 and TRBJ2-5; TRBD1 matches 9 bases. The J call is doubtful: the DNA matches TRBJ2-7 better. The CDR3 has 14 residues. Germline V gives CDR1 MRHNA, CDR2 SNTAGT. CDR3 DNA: TGTGCCAGCAGTGACACCGGGACAGGGAACGAGCAGTACTTC. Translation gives CASSDTGTGNEQYF.

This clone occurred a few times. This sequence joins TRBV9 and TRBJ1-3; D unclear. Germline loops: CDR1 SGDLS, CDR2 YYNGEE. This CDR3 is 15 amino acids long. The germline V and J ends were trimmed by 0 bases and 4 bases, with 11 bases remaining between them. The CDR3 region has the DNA TGTGCCAGCAGCGTAGTGGGAGTTCAAGGAAACACCATATATTTT. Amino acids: CASSVVGVQGNTIYF.

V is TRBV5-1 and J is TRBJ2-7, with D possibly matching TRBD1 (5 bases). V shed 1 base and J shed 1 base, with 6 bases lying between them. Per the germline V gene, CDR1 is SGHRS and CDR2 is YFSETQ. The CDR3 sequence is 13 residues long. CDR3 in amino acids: CASSLTGSYEQYF. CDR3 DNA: TGCGCCAGCAGCTTGACAGGTTCCTACGAGCAGTACTTC.

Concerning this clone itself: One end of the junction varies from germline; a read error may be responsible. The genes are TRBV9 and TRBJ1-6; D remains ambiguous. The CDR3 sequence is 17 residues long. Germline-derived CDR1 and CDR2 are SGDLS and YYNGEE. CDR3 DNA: TGTGCCAGCAGCGTGGAGGGAGATTTGTACGCTAATTCACCCCTCCGCTTT. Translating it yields CASSVEGDLYANSPLRF.

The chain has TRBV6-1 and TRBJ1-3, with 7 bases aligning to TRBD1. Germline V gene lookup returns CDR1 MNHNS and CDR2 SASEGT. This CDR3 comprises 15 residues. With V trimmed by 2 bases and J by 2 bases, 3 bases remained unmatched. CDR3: CASSEWQGAGNTIYF. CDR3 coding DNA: TGTGCCAGCAGTGAATGGCAGGGGGCTGGAAACACCATATATTTT.

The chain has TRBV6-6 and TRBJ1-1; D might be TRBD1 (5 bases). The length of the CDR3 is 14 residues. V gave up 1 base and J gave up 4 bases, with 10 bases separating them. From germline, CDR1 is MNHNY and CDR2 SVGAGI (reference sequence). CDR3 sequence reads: CASSYLGGSTEAFF. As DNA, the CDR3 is TGTGCCAGCAGTTACTTGGGGGGATCCACTGAAGCTTTCTTT.

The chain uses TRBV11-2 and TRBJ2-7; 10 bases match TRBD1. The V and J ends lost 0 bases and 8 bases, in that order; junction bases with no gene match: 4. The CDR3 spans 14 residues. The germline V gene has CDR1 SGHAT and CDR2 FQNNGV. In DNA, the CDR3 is TGTGCCAGCAGCTTAGAGGGACAGGGGAGGAAGCAGTACTTC. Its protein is CASSLEGQGRKQYF. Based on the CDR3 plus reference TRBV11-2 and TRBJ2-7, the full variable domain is EAGVAQSPRYKIIEKRQSVAFWCNPISGHATLYWYQQILGQGPKLLIQFQNNGVVDDSQLPKDRFSAERLKGVDSTLKIQPAKLEDSAVYLCASSLEGQGRKQYFGPGTRLTVT.

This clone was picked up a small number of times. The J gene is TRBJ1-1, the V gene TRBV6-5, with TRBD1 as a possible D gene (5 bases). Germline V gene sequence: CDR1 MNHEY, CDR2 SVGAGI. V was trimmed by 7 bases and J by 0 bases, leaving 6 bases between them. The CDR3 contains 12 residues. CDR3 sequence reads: CASKGVNTEAFF. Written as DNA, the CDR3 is TGTGCCAGCAAAGGGGTGAACACTGAAGCTTTCTTT.

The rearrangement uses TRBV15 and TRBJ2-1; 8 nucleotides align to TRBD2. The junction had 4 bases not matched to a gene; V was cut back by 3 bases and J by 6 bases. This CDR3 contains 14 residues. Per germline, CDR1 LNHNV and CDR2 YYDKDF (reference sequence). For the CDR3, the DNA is TGTGCCACCAGCAGTGGACTAGCACCCAATGAGCAGTTCTTC. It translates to CATSSGLAPNEQFF.

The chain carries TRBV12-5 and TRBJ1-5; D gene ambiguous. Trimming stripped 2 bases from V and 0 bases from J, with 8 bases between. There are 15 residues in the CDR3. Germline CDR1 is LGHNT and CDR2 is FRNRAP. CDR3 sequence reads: CASGLLSASNQPQHF. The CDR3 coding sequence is TGTGCTAGTGGTTTGCTCAGTGCTAGCAATCAGCCCCAGCATTTT.

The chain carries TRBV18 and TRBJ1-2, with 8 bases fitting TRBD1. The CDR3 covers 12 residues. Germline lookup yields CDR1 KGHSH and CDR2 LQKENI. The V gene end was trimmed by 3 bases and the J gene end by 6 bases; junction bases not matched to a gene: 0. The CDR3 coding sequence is TGTGCCAGCTCACCGGACAGGGATGGCTACACCTTC. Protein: CASSPDRDGYTF.

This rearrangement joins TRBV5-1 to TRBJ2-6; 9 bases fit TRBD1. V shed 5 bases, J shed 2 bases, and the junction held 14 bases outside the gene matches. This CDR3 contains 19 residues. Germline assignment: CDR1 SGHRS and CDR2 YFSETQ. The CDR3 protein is CASSNRGGQGPPGANVLTF. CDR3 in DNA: TGCGCCAGCAGTAATCGCGGGGGACAGGGCCCCCCTGGGGCCAACGTCCTGACTTTC.

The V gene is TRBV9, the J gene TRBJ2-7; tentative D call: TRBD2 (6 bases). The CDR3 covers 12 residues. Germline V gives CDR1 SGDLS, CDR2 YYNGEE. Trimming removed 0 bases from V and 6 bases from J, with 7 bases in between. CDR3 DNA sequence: TGTGCCAGCAGCGTAGGGGGAGGCGAGCAGTACTTC. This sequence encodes CASSVGGGEQYF.

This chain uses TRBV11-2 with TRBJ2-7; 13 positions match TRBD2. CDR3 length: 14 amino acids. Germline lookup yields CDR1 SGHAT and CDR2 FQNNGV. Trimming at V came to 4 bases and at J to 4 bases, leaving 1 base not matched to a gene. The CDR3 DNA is TGTGCCAGCAGCTCGGGACTAGCGGGGTACGAGCAGTACTTC. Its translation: CASSSGLAGYEQYF.

This chain's CDR3 is CASSPQQGTYGYTF. In nucleotides, the CDR3 is TGTGCCAGCAGTCCCCAACAGGGCACCTATGGCTACACCTTC. The chain recombines TRBV6-5 with TRBJ1-2; TRBD1 might be the D (6 bases). The CDR3 has 14 residues. From germline, CDR1 is MNHEY and CDR2 SVGAGI. The V gene lost 5 bases and the J gene lost 4 bases, with 14 bases spanning the gap.

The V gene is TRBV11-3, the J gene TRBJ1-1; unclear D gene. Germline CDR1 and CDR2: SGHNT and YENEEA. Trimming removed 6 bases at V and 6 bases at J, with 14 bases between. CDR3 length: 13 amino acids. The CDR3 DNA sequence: TGTGCCAGCAGGAGAGGGAGCGGGGCTGAAGCTTTCTTT. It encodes CASRRGSGAEAFF.

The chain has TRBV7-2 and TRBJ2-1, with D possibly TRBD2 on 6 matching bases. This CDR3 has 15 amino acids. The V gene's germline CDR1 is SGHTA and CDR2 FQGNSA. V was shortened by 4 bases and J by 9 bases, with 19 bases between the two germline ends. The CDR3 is CASSYGSWEDPEQFF. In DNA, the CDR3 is TGTGCCAGCAGCTACGGCTCGTGGGAGGATCCTGAGCAGTTCTTC.

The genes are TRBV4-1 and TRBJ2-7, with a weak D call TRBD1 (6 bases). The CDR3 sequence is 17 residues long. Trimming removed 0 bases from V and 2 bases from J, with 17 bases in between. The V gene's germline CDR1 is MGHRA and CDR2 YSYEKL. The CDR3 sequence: CASSQDSGRGTPYEQYF. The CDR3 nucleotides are TGCGCCAGCAGCCAAGACTCGGGCAGGGGAACACCCTACGAGCAGTACTTC.

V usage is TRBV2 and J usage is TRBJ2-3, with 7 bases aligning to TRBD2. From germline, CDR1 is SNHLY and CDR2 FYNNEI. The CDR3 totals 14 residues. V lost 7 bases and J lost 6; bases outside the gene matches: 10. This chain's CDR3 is CASNRLALGDTQYF. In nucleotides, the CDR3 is TGTGCCAGCAATAGACTAGCTCTGGGGGATACGCAGTATTTT.